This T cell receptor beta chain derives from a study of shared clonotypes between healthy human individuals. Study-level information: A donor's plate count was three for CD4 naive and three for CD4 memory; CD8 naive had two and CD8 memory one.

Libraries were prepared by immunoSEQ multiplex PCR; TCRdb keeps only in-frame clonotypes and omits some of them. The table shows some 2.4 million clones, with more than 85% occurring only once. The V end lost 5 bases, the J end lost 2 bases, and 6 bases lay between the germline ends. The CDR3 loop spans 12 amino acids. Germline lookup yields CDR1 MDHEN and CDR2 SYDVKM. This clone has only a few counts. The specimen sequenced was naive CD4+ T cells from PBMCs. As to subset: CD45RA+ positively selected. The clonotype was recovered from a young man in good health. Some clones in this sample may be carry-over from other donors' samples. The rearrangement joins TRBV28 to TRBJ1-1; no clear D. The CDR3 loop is CASSQHNTEAFF. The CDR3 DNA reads TGTGCCAGCAGTCAACATAACACTGAAGCTTTCTTT. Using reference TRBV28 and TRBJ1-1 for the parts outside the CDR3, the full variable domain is DVKVTQSSRYLVKRTGEKVFLECVQDMDHENMFWYRQDPGLGLRLIYFSYDVKMKEKGDIPEGYSVSREKKERFSLILESASTNQTSMYLCASSQHNTEAFFGQGTRLTVV.